A selection of T cell receptor beta chains follows, all from one sample in a study of Ad26.COV2.S vaccination and SARS-CoV-2 variants. The data were produced by immunoSEQ multiplex PCR, yet TCRdb's version contains in-frame clones alone and is incomplete. This sample has under 550,000 clones, with roughly 88% found just once. Here the sequenced sample was peripheral blood, taken in a trial of Ad26.COV2.S vaccine versus placebo. These receptors were obtained from a person between 18 and 65 years old who received the Ad26.COV2.S COVID-19 vaccine or a placebo. CDR3s include the opening cysteine and the closing phenylalanine or tryptophan. The D gene is left open where the match is weak. Clone sizes are given selectively: once, few, many, or a class where the clone is expanded.

abundance: NA
d_gene: NA
v_gene: TRBV7-2
j_gene: TRBJ2-5
CDR3nt: TGTGCCAGCAGCCACCGACTAGATGGGGGCGAGACCCAGTACTTC
CDR3aa: CASSHRLDGGETQYF

abundance: NA
d_gene: TRBD1
v_gene: TRBV5-4
j_gene: TRBJ2-5
CDR3nt: TGTGCCAGCAGCCGTGTACAGGGGGCGTTGGAGACCCAGTACTTC
CDR3aa: CASSRVQGALETQYF

abundance: NA
d_gene: NA
v_gene: TRBV5-6
j_gene: TRBJ1-3
CDR3nt: TGTGCCAGCAGCCTCGGGACTCCCTACTCTGGAAACACCATATATTTT
CDR3aa: CASSLGTPYSGNTIYF

abundance: NA
d_gene: NA
v_gene: TRBV5-4
j_gene: TRBJ1-4
CDR3nt: TGTGCCAGCAGCTTACGGGTTGCAACTAATGAAAAACTGTTTTTT
CDR3aa: CASSLRVATNEKLFF

abundance: once
d_gene: TRBD2
v_gene: TRBV10-2
j_gene: TRBJ2-2
CDR3nt: TGCGCCAGCAGTGACGGGGGGGCTCCCACCGGGGAGCTGTTTTTT
CDR3aa: CASSDGGAPTGELFF

abundance: NA
d_gene: TRBD2
v_gene: TRBV30
j_gene: TRBJ2-1
CDR3nt: TGTGCCTGGAGTGCCTCTAGCGGCTCCTACAATGAGCAGTTCTTC
CDR3aa: CAWSASSGSYNEQFF

abundance: once
d_gene: NA
v_gene: TRBV10-3
j_gene: TRBJ2-3
CDR3nt: TGTGCCATCAGTGCCATCGTCGGGTCCACAGATACGCAGTATTTT
CDR3aa: CAISAIVGSTDTQYF

abundance: once
d_gene: NA
v_gene: TRBV4-2
j_gene: TRBJ2-1
CDR3nt: TGTGCCAGCAGCCAAGATAGGAGTCTTGAGCAGTTCTTC
CDR3aa: CASSQDRSLEQFF

abundance: NA
d_gene: TRBD1
v_gene: TRBV18
j_gene: TRBJ2-7
CDR3nt: TGTGCCAGCTCACCACCCGCTCGAGGGGGCAGGGCCCCCGCCTACGAGCAGTACTTC
CDR3aa: CASSPPARGGRAPAYEQYF

abundance: NA
d_gene: NA
v_gene: TRBV15
j_gene: TRBJ2-7
CDR3nt: TGTGCCACCAGCAGAGCCCGGCTCTACGAGCAGTACTTC
CDR3aa: CATSRARLYEQYF

abundance: NA
d_gene: NA
v_gene: TRBV21-1
j_gene: TRBJ2-6
CDR3nt: TGTGCCAGCAGCAAAGCCCAACCCGGGACGGACTCCAACGTCCTGACTTTC
CDR3aa: CASSKAQPGTDSNVLTF

abundance: NA
d_gene: NA
v_gene: TRBV3-1/TRBV3-2
j_gene: TRBJ1-2
CDR3nt: TGTGCCAGCAGCCCAGAAAGTGGCTATGGCTACACCTTC
CDR3aa: CASSPESGYGYTF

abundance: NA
d_gene: NA
v_gene: TRBV27
j_gene: TRBJ2-2
CDR3nt: TGTGCCAGCAGTCACGAGGGTTCCGGGGAGCTGTTTTTT
CDR3aa: CASSHEGSGELFF

abundance: NA
d_gene: NA
v_gene: TRBV19
j_gene: TRBJ1-2
CDR3nt: TGTGCCAGTAGTATAGATCGCTGGTATGGCTACACCTTC
CDR3aa: CASSIDRWYGYTF

abundance: NA
d_gene: NA
v_gene: TRBV11-2
j_gene: TRBJ2-7
CDR3nt: TGTGCCAGCAGCCTGCATCTAGGGACAAGCTCCTACGAGCAGTACTTC
CDR3aa: CASSLHLGTSSYEQYF

abundance: NA
d_gene: NA
v_gene: TRBV29-1
j_gene: TRBJ1-2
CDR3nt: TGCAGCGTTGATTATGGGACCGCTAACTATGGCTACACCTTC
CDR3aa: CSVDYGTANYGYTF

abundance: NA
d_gene: NA
v_gene: TRBV11-2
j_gene: TRBJ2-7
CDR3nt: TGTGCCAGCAGCTTAGTACGTGGGGACGAGCAGTACTTC
CDR3aa: CASSLVRGDEQYF

abundance: NA
d_gene: NA
v_gene: TRBV5-4
j_gene: TRBJ2-3
CDR3nt: TGTGCCAGCAGCTTGGAGCGAAGACGGACAGATACGCAGTATTTT
CDR3aa: CASSLERRRTDTQYF

abundance: NA
d_gene: NA
v_gene: TRBV6-1
j_gene: TRBJ1-5
CDR3nt: TGTGCCAGCAGTGAAGTAAGGGGTTACAATCAGCCCCAGCATTTT
CDR3aa: CASSEVRGYNQPQHF

abundance: NA
d_gene: NA
v_gene: TRBV19
j_gene: TRBJ1-5
CDR3nt: TGTGCCAGTAGTATACCAGGGCTTGGAAATCAGCCCCAGCATTTT
CDR3aa: CASSIPGLGNQPQHF

abundance: NA
d_gene: NA
v_gene: TRBV25-1
j_gene: TRBJ1-2
CDR3nt: TGTGCCAGCAGGGACGGTCGCTATGGCTACACCTTC
CDR3aa: CASRDGRYGYTF

abundance: NA
d_gene: NA
v_gene: TRBV27
j_gene: TRBJ2-6
CDR3nt: TGTGCCAGTACCCGGCGGACGGCACCCTCTGGGGCCAACGTCCTGACTTTC
CDR3aa: CASTRRTAPSGANVLTF

abundance: NA
d_gene: TRBD1
v_gene: TRBV7-3
j_gene: TRBJ1-1
CDR3nt: TGTGCCAGCAGCTTAATTGCCAGGGGGAAATCCGAAGCTTTCTTT
CDR3aa: CASSLIARGKSEAFF